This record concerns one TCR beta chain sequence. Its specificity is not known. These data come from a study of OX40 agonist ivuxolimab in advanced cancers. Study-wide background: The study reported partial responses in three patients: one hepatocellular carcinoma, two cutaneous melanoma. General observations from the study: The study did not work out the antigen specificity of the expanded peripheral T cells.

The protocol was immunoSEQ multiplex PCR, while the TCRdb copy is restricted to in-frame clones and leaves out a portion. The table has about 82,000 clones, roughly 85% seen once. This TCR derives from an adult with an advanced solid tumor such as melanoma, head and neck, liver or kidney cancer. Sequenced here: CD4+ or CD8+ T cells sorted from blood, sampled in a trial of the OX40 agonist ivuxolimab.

DNA of the CDR3: TGTGCCAGCAGCCAGAGACAGGGAAGTGACTCGGATACGCAGTATTTT. Its translation is CASSQRQGSDSDTQYF. This chain uses TRBV7-8 with TRBJ2-3; 7 nucleotides match TRBD1. CDR1 is SGHVS, CDR2 FQNEAQ, per germline. V dropped 5 bases and J dropped 6; count of bases not matched to a gene: 14. The CDR3 totals 16 residues.